The subject of this entry is one T cell receptor (beta chain). Unique molecular identifiers tagged the TCRbeta library. TCRdb recomputed calls from the PCR reads with MiXCR, one row per CDR3 protein. The sample includes about 340,000 distinct CDR3 sequences, 10% seen only once; the top ten take 2% to 3%. This record belongs to a study of T-cell reconstitution after alpha-beta-depleted transplantation in children. The CDR3 runs to 13 residues. Losses at the gene ends were 6 bases for V and 5 bases for J; bases not matched to a gene: 5. Sample: PBMCs from the stem cell graft donor, taken from the stem cell graft. The rearrangement links TRBV12-3 or TRBV12-4 to TRBJ2-5; TRBD1 matches at 8 bases. The clonotype originates from a human donor who donated a stem cell graft to a child with acute lymphoblastic leukemia. CDR3 DNA sequence: TGTGCCAGCAGACGGACAGGGTGGGAGACCCAGTACTTC. Protein sequence: CASRRTGWETQYF.